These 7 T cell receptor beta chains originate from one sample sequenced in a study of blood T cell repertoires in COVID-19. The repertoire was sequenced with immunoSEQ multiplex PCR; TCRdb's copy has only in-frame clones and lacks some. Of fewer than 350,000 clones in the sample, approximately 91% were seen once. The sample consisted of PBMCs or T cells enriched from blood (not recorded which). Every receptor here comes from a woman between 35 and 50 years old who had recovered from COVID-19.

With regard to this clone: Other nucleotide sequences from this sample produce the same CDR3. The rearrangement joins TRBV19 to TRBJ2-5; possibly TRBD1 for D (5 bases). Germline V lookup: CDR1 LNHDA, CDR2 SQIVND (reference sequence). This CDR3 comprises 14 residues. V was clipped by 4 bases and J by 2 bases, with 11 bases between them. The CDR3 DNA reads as TGTGCCAGTAGTACATCAGGGATTCAAGAGACCCAGTACTTC. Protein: CASSTSGIQETQYF.

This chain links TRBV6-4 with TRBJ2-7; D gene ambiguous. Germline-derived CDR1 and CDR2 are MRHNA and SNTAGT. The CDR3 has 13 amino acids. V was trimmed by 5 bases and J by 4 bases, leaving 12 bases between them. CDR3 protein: CASSILSSYEQYF. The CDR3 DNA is TGTGCCAGCAGTATCCTAAGCTCTTACGAGCAGTACTTC.

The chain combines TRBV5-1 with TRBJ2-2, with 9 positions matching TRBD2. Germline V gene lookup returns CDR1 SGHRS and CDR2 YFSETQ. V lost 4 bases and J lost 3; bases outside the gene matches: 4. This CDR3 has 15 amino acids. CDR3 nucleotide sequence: TGCGCCAGCAGCGCTAGCGGGGATTACACCGGGGAGCTGTTTTTT. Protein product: CASSASGDYTGELFF.

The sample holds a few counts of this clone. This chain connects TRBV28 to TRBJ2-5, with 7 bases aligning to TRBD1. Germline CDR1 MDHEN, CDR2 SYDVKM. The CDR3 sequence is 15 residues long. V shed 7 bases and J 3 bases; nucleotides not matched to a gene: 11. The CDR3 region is CASTLGTGVEETQYF. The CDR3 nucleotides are TGTGCCAGCACCCTCGGAACAGGGGTCGAAGAGACCCAGTACTTC.

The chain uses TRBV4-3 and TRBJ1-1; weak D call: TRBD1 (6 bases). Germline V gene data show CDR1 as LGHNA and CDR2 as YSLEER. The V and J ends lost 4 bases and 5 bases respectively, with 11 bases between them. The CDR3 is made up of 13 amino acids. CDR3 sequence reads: CASSRTGWTEAFF. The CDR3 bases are TGCGCCAGCAGCCGAACAGGGTGGACTGAAGCTTTCTTT.

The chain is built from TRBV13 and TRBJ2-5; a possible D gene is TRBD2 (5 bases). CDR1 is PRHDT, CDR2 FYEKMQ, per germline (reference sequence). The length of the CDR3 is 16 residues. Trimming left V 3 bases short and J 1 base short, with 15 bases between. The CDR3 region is CASSFYHGGSQETQYF. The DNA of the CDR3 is TGTGCCAGCAGCTTTTACCACGGCGGGTCCCAAGAGACCCAGTACTTC.

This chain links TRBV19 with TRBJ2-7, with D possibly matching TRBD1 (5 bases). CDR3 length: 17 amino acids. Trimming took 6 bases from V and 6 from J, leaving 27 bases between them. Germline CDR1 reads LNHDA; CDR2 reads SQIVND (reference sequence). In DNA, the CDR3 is TGTGCCAGTAGCGGGCTAACCACAGGAAGACCGACGGGCGAGCAGTACTTC. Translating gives CASSGLTTGRPTGEQYF.